Sequencing of this T cell receptor (beta chain) was carried out in a study of shared clonotypes between healthy human individuals. Comments on this clone: As yet, its antigen is unknown. This likely reflects a read error, since a far larger clone is one base away. Since no conserved phenylalanine or tryptophan closes the CDR3, a read error is the likely cause.

Study-level results: Large sequencing depth failed to make sorted-subset sequencing complete, rarefaction showed. Compared with clonotypes that all four donors shared, non-shared clonotypes had lower generation probabilities.

At the deep level, the assay was run. Libraries were prepared by immunoSEQ multiplex PCR; TCRdb keeps only in-frame clonotypes and omits some of them. The table lists around 2,000,000 clones, over 85% of them singletons, with 0.1% to 0.15% in the top ten. Trimming shortened V by 3 bases and J by 0 bases, and 12 bases separated the two germline ends. This CDR3 comprises 15 residues. In germline, CDR1 is MNHEY, CDR2 SMNVEV (reference sequence). The authors divided CD4+ cells into CD45RA+ naive and CD45RA-negative memory subsets. The sequenced material came from naive CD4+ T cells sorted from blood. Subset: CD45RA+ positively selected. The TCR sequence derives from a man between 18 and 35 years old in good health. The gene calls are TRBV27 and TRBJ2-7; tentatively, D is TRBD1 (5 bases). This chain's CDR3 is CASSLRQFSSYEQYL. CDR3 nucleotides: TGTGCCAGCAGTTTGCGACAGTTCAGCTCCTACGAGCAGTACCTC.